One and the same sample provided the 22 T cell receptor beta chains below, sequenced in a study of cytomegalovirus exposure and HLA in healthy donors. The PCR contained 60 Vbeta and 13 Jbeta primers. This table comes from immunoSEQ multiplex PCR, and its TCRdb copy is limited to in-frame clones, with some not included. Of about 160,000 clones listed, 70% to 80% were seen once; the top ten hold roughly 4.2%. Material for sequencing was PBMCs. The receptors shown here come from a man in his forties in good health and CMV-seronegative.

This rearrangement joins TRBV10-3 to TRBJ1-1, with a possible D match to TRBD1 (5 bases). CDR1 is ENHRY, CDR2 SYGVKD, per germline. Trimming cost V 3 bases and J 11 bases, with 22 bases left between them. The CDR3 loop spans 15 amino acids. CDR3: CAISDGGDGNFEAFF. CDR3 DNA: TGTGCCATCAGTGACGGCGGGGACGGGAACTTTGAGGCTTTCTTT.

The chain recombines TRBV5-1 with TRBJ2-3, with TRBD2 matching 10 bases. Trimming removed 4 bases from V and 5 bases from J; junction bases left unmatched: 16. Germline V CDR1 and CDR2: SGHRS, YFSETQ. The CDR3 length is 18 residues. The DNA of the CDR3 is TGCGCCAGCAGCCGCGACTTGGCCAGCGGGGGGGCGAAAGATACGCAGTATTTT. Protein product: CASSRDLASGGAKDTQYF. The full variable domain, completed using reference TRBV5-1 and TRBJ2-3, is KAGVTQTPRYLIKTRGQQVTLSCSPISGHRSVSWYQQTPGQGLQFLFEYFSETQRNKGNFPGRFSGRQFSNSRSEMNVSTLELGDSALYLCASSRDLASGGAKDTQYFGPGTRLTVL.

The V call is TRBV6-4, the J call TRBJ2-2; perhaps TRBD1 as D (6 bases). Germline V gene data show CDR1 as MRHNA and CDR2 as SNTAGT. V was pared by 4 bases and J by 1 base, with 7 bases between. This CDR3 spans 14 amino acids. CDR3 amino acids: CASSAGQNTGELFF. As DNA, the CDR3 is TGTGCCAGCAGTGCGGGACAGAACACCGGGGAGCTGTTTTTT.

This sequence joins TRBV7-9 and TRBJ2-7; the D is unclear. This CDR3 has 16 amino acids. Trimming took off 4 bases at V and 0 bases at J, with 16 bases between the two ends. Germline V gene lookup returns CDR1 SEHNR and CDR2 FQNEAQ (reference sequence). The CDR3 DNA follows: TGTGCCAGCAGCTCAGCCCTACCGACATTCTCCTACGAGCAGTACTTC. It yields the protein CASSSALPTFSYEQYF.

As DNA, the CDR3 is TGTGCCAGCAGCGGACGACAGGTCTCCTACGAGCAGTACTTC. Protein sequence: CASSGRQVSYEQYF. This chain links TRBV13 with TRBJ2-7; the D gene is possibly TRBD1 (6 bases). The germline V and J ends were trimmed by 5 bases and 0 bases, with 11 bases remaining between them. The CDR3 runs 14 residues. Germline values: CDR1 PRHDT, CDR2 FYEKMQ (reference sequence). The whole variable domain, filled in from reference TRBV13 and TRBJ2-7, reads AAGVIQSPRHLIKEKRETATLKCYPIPRHDTVYWYQQGPGQDPQFLISFYEKMQSDKGSIPDRFSAQQFSDYHSELNMSSLELGDSALYFCASSGRQVSYEQYFGPGTRLTVT.

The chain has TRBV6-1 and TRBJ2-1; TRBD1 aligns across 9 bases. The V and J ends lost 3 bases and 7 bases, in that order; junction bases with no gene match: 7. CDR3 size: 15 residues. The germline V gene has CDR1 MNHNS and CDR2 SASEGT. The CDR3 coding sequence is TGTGCCAGCAGTGATTCCGGGACAGGGAGGAATGAGCAGTTCTTC. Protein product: CASSDSGTGRNEQFF.

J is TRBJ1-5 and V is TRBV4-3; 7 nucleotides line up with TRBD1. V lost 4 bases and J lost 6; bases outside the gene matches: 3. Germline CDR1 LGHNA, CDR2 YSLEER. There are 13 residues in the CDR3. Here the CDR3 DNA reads TGCGCCAGCAGCCCGACAGGGAGTCAGCCCCAGCATTTT. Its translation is CASSPTGSQPQHF.

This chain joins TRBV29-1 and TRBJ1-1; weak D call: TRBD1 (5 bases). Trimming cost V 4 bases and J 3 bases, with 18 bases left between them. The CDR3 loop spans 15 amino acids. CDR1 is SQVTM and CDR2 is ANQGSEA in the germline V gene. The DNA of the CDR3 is TGCAGCGTTGGGGCTAGACAGACCTGGGACACTGAAGCTTTCTTT. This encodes CSVGARQTWDTEAFF.

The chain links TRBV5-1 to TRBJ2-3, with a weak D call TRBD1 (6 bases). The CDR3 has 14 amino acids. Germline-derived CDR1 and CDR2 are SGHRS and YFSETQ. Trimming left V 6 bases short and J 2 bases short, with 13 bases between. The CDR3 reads CASTPAGATDTQYF. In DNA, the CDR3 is TGCGCCAGCACACCTGCAGGGGCCACAGATACGCAGTATTTT.

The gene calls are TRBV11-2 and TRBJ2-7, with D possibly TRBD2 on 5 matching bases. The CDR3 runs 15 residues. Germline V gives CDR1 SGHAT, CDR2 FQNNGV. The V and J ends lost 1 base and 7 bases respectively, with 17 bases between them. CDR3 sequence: CASSLGARGGSEQYF. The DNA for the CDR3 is TGTGCCAGCAGCTTAGGGGCTCGGGGTGGGTCGGAGCAGTACTTC.

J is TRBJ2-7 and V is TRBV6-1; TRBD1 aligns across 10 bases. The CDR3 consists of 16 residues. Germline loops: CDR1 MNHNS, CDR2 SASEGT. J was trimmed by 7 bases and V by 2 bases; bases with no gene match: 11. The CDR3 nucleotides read TGTGCCAGCAGTGAAATGGGGACAGGGGCGCTGAGGGAGCAGTACTTC. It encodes CASSEMGTGALREQYF.

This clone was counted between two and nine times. The CDR3 spells CASSLDTEEAFF. The DNA for the CDR3 is TGTGCCAGCAGCTTAGATACAGAGGAAGCTTTCTTT. The chain has TRBV7-9 and TRBJ1-1; D is undetermined. Trimming pared 1 base from V and 8 bases from J, leaving 8 bases between. Per the germline V gene, CDR1 is SEHNR and CDR2 is FQNEAQ (reference sequence). The CDR3 length is 12 residues.

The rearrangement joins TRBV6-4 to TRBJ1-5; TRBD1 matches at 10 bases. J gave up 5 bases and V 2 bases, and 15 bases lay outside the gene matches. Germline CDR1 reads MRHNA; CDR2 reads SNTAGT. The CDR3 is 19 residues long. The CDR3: CASSDLTNLKGQGYQPQHF. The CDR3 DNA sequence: TGTGCCAGCAGTGACCTGACTAACCTCAAGGGACAGGGGTATCAGCCCCAGCATTTT.

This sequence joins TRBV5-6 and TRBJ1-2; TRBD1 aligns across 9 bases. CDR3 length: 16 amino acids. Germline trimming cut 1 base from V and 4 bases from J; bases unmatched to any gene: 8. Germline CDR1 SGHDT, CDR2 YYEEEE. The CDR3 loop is CASSLWDRAGSYGYTF. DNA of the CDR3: TGTGCCAGCAGCTTGTGGGACAGGGCCGGCTCCTATGGCTACACCTTC.

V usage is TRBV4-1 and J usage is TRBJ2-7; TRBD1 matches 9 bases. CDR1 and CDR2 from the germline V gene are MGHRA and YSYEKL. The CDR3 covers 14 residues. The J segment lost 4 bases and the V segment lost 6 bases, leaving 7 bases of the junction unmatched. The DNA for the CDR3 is TGCGCCAGCAGACCTGACAGGGGGAGTTACGAGCAGTACTTC. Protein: CASRPDRGSYEQYF.

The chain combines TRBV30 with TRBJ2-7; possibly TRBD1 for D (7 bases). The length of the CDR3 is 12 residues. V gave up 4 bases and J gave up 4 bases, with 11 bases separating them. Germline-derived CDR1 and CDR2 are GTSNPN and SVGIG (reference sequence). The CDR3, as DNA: TGTGCCTGGATGGAGGGGGCTTACGAGCAGTACTTC. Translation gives CAWMEGAYEQYF.

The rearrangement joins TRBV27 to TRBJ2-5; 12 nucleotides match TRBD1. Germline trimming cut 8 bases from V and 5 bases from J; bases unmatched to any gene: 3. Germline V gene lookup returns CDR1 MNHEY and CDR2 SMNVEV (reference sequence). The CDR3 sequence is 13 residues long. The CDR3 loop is CASGTGGRETQYF. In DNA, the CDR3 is TGTGCCAGCGGGACAGGGGGCCGTGAGACCCAGTACTTC.

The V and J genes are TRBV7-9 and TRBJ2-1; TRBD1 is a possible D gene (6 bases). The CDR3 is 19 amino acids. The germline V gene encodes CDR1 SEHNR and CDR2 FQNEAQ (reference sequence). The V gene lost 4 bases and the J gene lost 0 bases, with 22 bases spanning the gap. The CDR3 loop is CASSYLNPPTGRSYNEQFF. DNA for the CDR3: TGTGCCAGCAGCTACCTAAATCCACCGACAGGACGCTCCTACAATGAGCAGTTCTTC.

In DNA, the CDR3 is TGTGCCAGCAGCCCGCGGACAGGGACTGGCTACACCTTC. Its protein product is CASSPRTGTGYTF. The rearrangement uses TRBV9 and TRBJ1-2, with 8 positions matching TRBD1. The length of the CDR3 is 13 residues. The germline V gene encodes CDR1 SGDLS and CDR2 YYNGEE. With V trimmed by 4 bases and J by 7 bases, 6 bases remained unmatched.

CDR3 nucleotide sequence: TGTGCCAGCAGCTTAGTCGGGACAGGGTACAATGAGCAGTTCTTC. It encodes CASSLVGTGYNEQFF. The V and J genes are TRBV7-6 and TRBJ2-1; TRBD1 aligns across 9 bases. CDR3 length: 15 amino acids. In germline, CDR1 is SGHVS, CDR2 FNYEAQ. V trimming: 1 base; J trimming: 4 bases; junction bases outside the gene matches: 2.

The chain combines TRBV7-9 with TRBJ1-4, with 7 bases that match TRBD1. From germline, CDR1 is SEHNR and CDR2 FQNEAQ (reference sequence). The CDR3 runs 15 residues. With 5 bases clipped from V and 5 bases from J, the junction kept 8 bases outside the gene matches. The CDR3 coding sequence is TGTGCCAGCAGCAAGGGGACAGTCGAAAATGAAAAACTGTTTTTT. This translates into CASSKGTVENEKLFF. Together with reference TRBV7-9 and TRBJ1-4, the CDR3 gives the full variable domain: DTGVSQNPRHKITKRGQNVTFRCDPISEHNRLYWYRQTLGQGPEFLTYFQNEAQLEKSRLLSDRFSAERPKGSFSTLEIQRTEQGDSAMYLCASSKGTVENEKLFFGSGTQLSVL.

CDR3 loop: CASSASGSNYGYTF. The CDR3 DNA sequence: TGTGCCAGCAGTGCCTCCGGGAGTAACTATGGCTACACCTTC. V usage is TRBV28 and J usage is TRBJ1-2; D is undetermined. Trimming left V 5 bases short and J 1 base short, with 11 bases between. Germline CDR1 is MDHEN and CDR2 is SYDVKM. There are 14 residues in the CDR3.